The 3 T cell receptor beta chains listed next were all sequenced from one sample in a study of T cell repertoires in cytomegalovirus infection. TCRdb re-called the reads with MiXCR, one entry per CDR3 protein. In the table there are about 260,000 distinct CDR3 sequences, roughly 13% of which are singletons. Sequences were obtained from PBMCs. These receptors came from a human donor in good health (CMV status not recorded). Some clones in this sample may be carry-over from other donors' samples.

This clonotype has at least ten counts. This CDR3 reads CASSPYMGTEAFF. Here the CDR3 DNA reads TGTGCCAGCAGCCCTTATATGGGCACTGAAGCTTTCTTT. This sequence joins TRBV7-2 and TRBJ1-1, with D unresolved. The V gene's germline CDR1 is SGHTA and CDR2 FQGNSA. The CDR3 is 13 amino acids. V lost 5 bases to trimming and J lost 4 bases, with 11 bases between them.

The sample holds many counts of this clonotype. This chain joins TRBV29-1 and TRBJ2-1; 15 bases map to TRBD2. This CDR3 contains 18 residues. Trimming took 3 bases from V and 0 from J; bases not matched to a gene: 6. Germline V gene sequence: CDR1 SQVTM, CDR2 ANQGSEA. CDR3 protein: CSVEGLAGGYSSYNEQFF. The CDR3 DNA follows: TGCAGCGTTGAGGGACTAGCGGGAGGATACAGCTCCTACAATGAGCAGTTCTTC.

This clonotype was recorded many times. The chain is built from TRBV7-9 and TRBJ2-5; D gene unclear. The V end lost 5 bases, the J end lost 7 bases, and 8 bases lay between the germline ends. Germline loops: CDR1 SEHNR, CDR2 FQNEAQ (reference sequence). The CDR3 sequence is 11 residues long. The CDR3 coding sequence is TGTGCCAGCAGCAGGGTGGCGACCCAGTACTTC. Translating gives CASSRVATQYF.